The TCR beta chain under discussion was sequenced for a study of blood T cell repertoires in COVID-19. The protocol was immunoSEQ multiplex PCR, while the TCRdb copy is restricted to in-frame clones and leaves out a portion. The sample lists about 25,000 clones, about 89% occurring once. This CDR3 spans 16 amino acids. The junction had 9 bases not matched to a gene; V was cut back by 5 bases and J by 3 bases. Germline V gene lookup returns CDR1 SGHTA and CDR2 FQGTGA. Sequencing was done on a sample of peripheral blood. The genes are TRBV7-3 and TRBJ2-2, with 7 bases aligning to TRBD1. This TCR was recovered from a man between 65 and 85 years old with active COVID-19. In DNA form, the CDR3 reads TGTGCCAGCAGCCTACGAACAGGGGCCTACACCGGGGAGCTGTTTTTT. Translated: CASSLRTGAYTGELFF.